This passage covers 5 T cell receptor beta chains from one sample sequenced in a study of regulatory T cells in long-lasting Graves disease. Time point defined: newly diagnosed GD, antithyroid drugs for less than 3 months. PBMCs were the source of the RNA used for TCR sequencing. The authors built TCR beta libraries using iRepertoire HTBI primers and Arm-PCR of CDR3 regions. TCRdb re-derived calls from the multiplex PCR reads in MiXCR, one entry per CDR3 protein. The sample has approximately 350,000 distinct CDR3 sequences; over 15% are singletons. These data were also filed under a second study, of T cells in Graves' hyperthyroidism and ophthalmopathy.

Sequencing was performed on peripheral blood mononuclear cells (PBMCs), taken at new diagnosis, from a patient treated with antithyroid drugs. Receptor source: a man between 35 and 55 years old with Graves disease.

This clonotype was seen many times. The V gene is TRBV9, the J gene TRBJ2-1; a possible D gene is TRBD2 (5 bases). With 3 bases removed from V and 4 bases from J, the gap between germline ends came to 14 bases. CDR3 length: 15 residues. CDR1 is SGDLS and CDR2 is YYNGEE in the germline V gene. Here the CDR3 reads CASSGGNSGYNEQFF. The CDR3 DNA sequence: TGTGCCAGCAGCGGAGGGAATTCAGGTTACAATGAGCAGTTCTTC.

This clonotype has a count of ten or more. This chain connects TRBV27 to TRBJ2-7, with no clear D. The V gene's germline CDR1 is MNHEY and CDR2 SMNVEV (reference sequence). The V end lost 4 bases, the J end lost 1 base, and 8 bases lay between the germline ends. There are 13 residues in the CDR3. As DNA, the CDR3 is TGTGCCAGCAGTTCCTATCCTTCCTACGAGCAGTACTTC. Its protein is CASSSYPSYEQYF.

Many counts were recorded for this clonotype. The V call is TRBV20-1, the J call TRBJ1-1; the D gene is possibly TRBD1 (5 bases). Germline values: CDR1 DFQATT, CDR2 SNEGSKA (reference sequence). Trimming removed 5 bases from V and 3 bases from J, with 19 bases in between. This CDR3 is 15 amino acids long. The CDR3, as DNA: TGCAGTGCTGCGAGGGACGTCGGTAGGGACACTGAAGCTTTCTTT. Its translation is CSAARDVGRDTEAFF.

In this sample, this clonotype turned up many times. V usage is TRBV28 and J usage is TRBJ2-7, with 12 bases lining up with TRBD1. CDR1 is MDHEN and CDR2 is SYDVKM in the germline V gene. CDR3 length equals 15 residues. The ends lost 5 bases at V and 4 bases at J; junction bases unmatched: 6. The CDR3 sequence is CASSTPGQGAYEQYF. As DNA, the CDR3 is TGTGCCAGCAGTACACCGGGACAGGGGGCATACGAGCAGTACTTC.

Ten or more counts support this clonotype. The chain uses TRBV9 and TRBJ2-1; TRBD1 is a possible D gene (6 bases). CDR3 length equals 14 residues. From germline, CDR1 is SGDLS and CDR2 YYNGEE. The V gene lost 4 bases and the J gene lost 5 bases, with 13 bases spanning the gap. CDR3 residues: CASSTRTADNEQFF. CDR3 nucleotides: TGTGCCAGCAGCACGAGGACAGCTGACAATGAGCAGTTCTTC.